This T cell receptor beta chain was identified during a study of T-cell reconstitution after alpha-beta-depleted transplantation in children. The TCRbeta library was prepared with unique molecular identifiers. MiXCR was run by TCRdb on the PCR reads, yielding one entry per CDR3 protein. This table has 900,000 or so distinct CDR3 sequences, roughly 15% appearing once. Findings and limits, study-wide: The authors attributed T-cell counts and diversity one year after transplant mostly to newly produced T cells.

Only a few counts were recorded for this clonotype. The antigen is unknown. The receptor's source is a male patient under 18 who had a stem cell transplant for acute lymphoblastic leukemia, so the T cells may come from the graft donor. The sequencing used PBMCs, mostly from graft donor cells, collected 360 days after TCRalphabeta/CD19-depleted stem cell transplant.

CDR3 region: CSVDVGSETQYF. In DNA, the CDR3 is TGCAGCGTTGACGTGGGTTCAGAGACCCAGTACTTC. This chain links TRBV29-1 with TRBJ2-5, with no clear D. Deletions cut 3 bases from V and 4 bases from J, with 9 bases between. The CDR3 is 12 amino acids. Germline V gives CDR1 SQVTM, CDR2 ANQGSEA.